The clone carrying this T cell receptor beta chain was seen a few times. The target antigen is unknown. This specimen comes from a study of molecular identifiers for immune sequencing clone quantification. Study results and limitations: Clones carrying above 20 RNA copies accounted for over 99% of effector molecules, under 1% in naive cells.

Preparation methods for the bulk TCR libraries were those previously described, with listed TCR primers. TCRdb reanalysed the PCR reads using MiXCR and keeps one entry per CDR3 protein. The table lists approximately 680,000 distinct CDR3 sequences, about 25% of them singletons, with 0.78% in the top ten. The receptor was derived from a human donor in good health. Some libraries in this study had Jurkat cell RNA spiked in. Material for sequencing was naive CD8+ T cells from blood, with Jurkat cell RNA spiked in. Regarding subset: FACS-sorted CD8+CD4-CCR7+CD45RA+ naive T cells.

CDR3 residues: CASSQDASGGALAYEQYF. In nucleotides, the CDR3 is TGCGCCAGCAGCCAAGATGCTAGCGGGGGGGCCTTGGCCTACGAGCAGTACTTC. The J gene is TRBJ2-7, the V gene TRBV4-3, with TRBD2 identical over 12 bases. The germline CDR1 and CDR2 sequences are LGHNA and YSLEER. CDR3 length: 18 amino acids. V was clipped by 0 bases and J by 2 bases; unmatched bases: 8.